A selection of T cell receptor beta chains follows, all from one sample in a study of cytomegalovirus exposure and HLA in healthy donors. Clones were read by immunoSEQ multiplex PCR, and TCRdb kept only the in-frame ones, dropping some. The sample contains roughly 170,000 clones, more than 70% of which appear only once. The sample taken for sequencing was PBMCs. Source of these receptors: a girl between 5 and 17 years old in good health and CMV-seronegative. Each CDR3 is given without its conserved first and last residue. The D gene is left open where the match is weak. Some rows mark clone size as missing; the rest say once, few, many or name a class of expanded clone.

abundance: -
d_gene: -
len: 11
j_gene: TRBJ1-1
v_gene: TRBV29-1
CDR3aa: SAPAGVSTEAF

abundance: few
d_gene: -
len: 11
j_gene: TRBJ2-1
v_gene: TRBV6-5
CDR3aa: ASTTSSGWEQF

abundance: -
d_gene: -
len: 9
j_gene: TRBJ1-2
v_gene: TRBV5-6
CDR3aa: ASSLINGYT

abundance: -
d_gene: -
len: 10
j_gene: TRBJ1-1
v_gene: TRBV30
CDR3aa: AWRRSGTEAF

abundance: -
d_gene: TRBD1
len: 13
j_gene: TRBJ1-6
v_gene: TRBV5-1
CDR3aa: ASSLMTGGNSPLH

abundance: -
d_gene: TRBD2
len: 13
j_gene: TRBJ2-5
v_gene: TRBV11-2
CDR3aa: ASSLRELAGETQY

abundance: -
d_gene: TRBD1
len: 13
j_gene: TRBJ2-2
v_gene: TRBV12-5
CDR3aa: ASGQGGANTGELF

abundance: -
d_gene: TRBD1
len: 12
j_gene: TRBJ2-5
v_gene: TRBV6-5
CDR3aa: ASTKGQAPGTQY

abundance: once
d_gene: -
len: 10
j_gene: TRBJ2-7
v_gene: TRBV2
CDR3aa: ASSPQGNEQY

abundance: -
d_gene: TRBD1
len: 14
j_gene: TRBJ1-4
v_gene: TRBV7-6
CDR3aa: ASSPRQGSTNEKLF

abundance: -
d_gene: -
len: 11
j_gene: TRBJ2-7
v_gene: TRBV6-1
CDR3aa: ASSGAGGYEQY

abundance: few
d_gene: -
len: 13
j_gene: TRBJ1-3
v_gene: TRBV6-1
CDR3aa: ASRLGVSSGNTIY

abundance: -
d_gene: -
len: 9
j_gene: TRBJ1-1
v_gene: TRBV23-1
CDR3aa: GAKKNTEAF

abundance: once
d_gene: TRBD1
len: 11
j_gene: TRBJ1-6
v_gene: TRBV6-5
CDR3aa: ASRDRGKSPLH

abundance: many
d_gene: TRBD1
len: 12
j_gene: TRBJ1-6
v_gene: TRBV25-1
CDR3aa: ASSEGTGNSPLH

abundance: -
d_gene: -
len: 13
j_gene: TRBJ1-2
v_gene: TRBV5-6
CDR3aa: ASSLSGAGNYGYT

abundance: -
d_gene: TRBD1
len: 13
j_gene: TRBJ1-5
v_gene: TRBV19
CDR3aa: ASSIKGARSQPQH

abundance: -
d_gene: -
len: 12
j_gene: TRBJ1-6
v_gene: TRBV28
CDR3aa: ASSFGRGDSPLH

abundance: -
d_gene: -
len: 13
j_gene: TRBJ1-5
v_gene: TRBV18
CDR3aa: ASSPPAGRNQPQH

abundance: -
d_gene: TRBD1
len: 13
j_gene: TRBJ2-7
v_gene: TRBV19
CDR3aa: ASTPGQALTYEQY

abundance: few
d_gene: TRBD1
len: 11
j_gene: TRBJ1-1
v_gene: TRBV6-1
CDR3aa: ASSATGDTEAF

abundance: once
d_gene: -
len: 12
j_gene: TRBJ1-4
v_gene: TRBV7-6
CDR3aa: ASSRGQLDEKLF